This T cell receptor (beta chain) was identified in a study of identical twins. The germline V gene has CDR1 KGHDR and CDR2 SFDVKD. V lost 1 base and J lost 12, with 21 bases in between. CDR3 size: 16 residues. This clonotype has a count of ten or more. After template switching added a universal primer site, the resulting cDNA carried unique molecular identifiers. Via MiXCR, TCRdb re-called the 5' RACE reads, giving one row per CDR3 protein. The table records 200,000 to 250,000 distinct CDR3 sequences, around 8.1% of them present only once. The same sample was also used in a study of yellow fever vaccine responses in identical twins.

Sample: memory (CD45RO+) T cells sorted from blood. The chain carries TRBV24-1 and TRBJ2-1; D perhaps matches TRBD1 (6 bases). This receptor was taken from a woman aged 18-35 years in good health. The CDR3 DNA is TGTGCCACCAGTGATTTTGAGACAGGTCACCTGATCGGGCAGTTCTTC. It yields the protein CATSDFETGHLIGQFF.